The 6 T cell receptor beta chains below all came from one sample that was sequenced in a study of CD8 T cells in ankylosing spondylitis. Notes on the study in general: About 8 highly homologous variants made up a TCR beta motif, and this motif appeared characteristic of ankylosing spondylitis blood.

TCRdb passed the 5' RACE reads through MiXCR, listing each CDR3 protein once. In the table there are some 840,000 distinct CDR3 sequences, approximately 10% of which are singletons. Their antigens are not known. The sequenced sample was blood, either unsorted or a sorted T cell fraction (not recorded which). The receptors stem from a male donor with ankylosing spondylitis.

This chain connects TRBV20-1 to TRBJ1-5; tentative D call: TRBD1 (6 bases). Germline assignment: CDR1 DFQATT and CDR2 SNEGSKA (reference sequence). V was pared by 7 bases and J by 2 bases, with 21 bases between. The CDR3 consists of 16 residues. The CDR3 DNA sequence: TGCAGTGTTCCTCTTACGCGGTCAGGGGGCAATCAGCCCCAGCATTTT. As protein: CSVPLTRSGGNQPQHF.

The DNA of the CDR3 is TGTGCCAGCAGCTCACCAATCCTTCAGCAGTTCTTC. The encoded protein is CASSSPILQQFF. The chain couples TRBV7-2 to TRBJ2-1; D gene unclear. The CDR3 spans 12 residues. Germline CDR1 SGHTA, CDR2 FQGNSA. V lost 4 bases, J lost 11 bases, and 12 bases lay in between.

This clonotype has a handful of counts. The CDR3 DNA sequence: TGTGCCAGCAGCTTTAACAGGGGTGGACAAGAGACCCAGTACTTC. As protein: CASSFNRGGQETQYF. This rearrangement joins TRBV2 to TRBJ2-5, with 7 bases that match TRBD1. This CDR3 is built from 15 residues. The germline gives CDR1 SNHLY, CDR2 FYNNEI. Germline trimming cut 6 bases from V and 2 bases from J; bases unmatched to any gene: 9.

The rearrangement links TRBV4-1 to TRBJ1-1; D is possibly TRBD1 (5 bases). The CDR3 sequence is 15 residues long. V was trimmed by 1 base and J by 5 bases, leaving 14 bases between them. CDR1 is MGHRA and CDR2 is YSYEKL in the germline V gene. As DNA, the CDR3 is TGCGCCAGCAGCCAAGGGGGCCTCCGGAGGACTGAAGCTTTCTTT. Its translation: CASSQGGLRRTEAFF.

The genes are TRBV7-9 and TRBJ2-3, with 9 bases aligning to TRBD2. Germline-derived CDR1 and CDR2 are SEHNR and FQNEAQ (reference sequence). Germline trimming cut 2 bases from V and 5 bases from J; bases unmatched to any gene: 2. The CDR3 runs to 14 residues. As DNA, the CDR3 is TGTGCCAGCAGCTTAACTAGCGGGCGAGATACGCAGTATTTT. This gives the protein CASSLTSGRDTQYF.

The V gene is TRBV6-1, the J gene TRBJ2-6, with 8 positions matching TRBD2. CDR1 and CDR2 from the germline V gene are MNHNS and SASEGT. CDR3 length equals 15 residues. V trimming: 8 bases; J trimming: 2 bases; junction bases outside the gene matches: 5. The CDR3 DNA follows: TGTGCCAGCCGCCGGGGGGGGACTGGGGCCAACGTCCTGACTTTC. It codes for CASRRGGTGANVLTF.